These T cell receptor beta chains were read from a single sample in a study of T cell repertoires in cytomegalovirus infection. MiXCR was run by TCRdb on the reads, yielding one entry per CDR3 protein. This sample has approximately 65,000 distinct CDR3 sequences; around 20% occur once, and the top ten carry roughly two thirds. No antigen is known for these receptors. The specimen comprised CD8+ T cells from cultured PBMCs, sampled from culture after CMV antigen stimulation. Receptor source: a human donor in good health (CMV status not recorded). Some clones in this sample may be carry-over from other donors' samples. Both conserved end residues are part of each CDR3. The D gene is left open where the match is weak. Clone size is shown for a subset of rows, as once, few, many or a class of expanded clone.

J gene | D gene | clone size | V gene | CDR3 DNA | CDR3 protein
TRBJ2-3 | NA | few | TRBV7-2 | TGTGCCAGCAGCGTCAGGCTGGGCCCAGATACGCAGTATTTT | CASSVRLGPDTQYF
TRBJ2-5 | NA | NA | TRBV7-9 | TGTGCCAGCACCCATTTGGAGCAGGCGGAGACCCAGTACTTC | CASTHLEQAETQYF
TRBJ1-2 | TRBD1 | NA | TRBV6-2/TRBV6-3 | TGTGCCAGCAGAATTTCAGACGGACAGGTCTACTATGGCTACACCTTC | CASRISDGQVYYGYTF
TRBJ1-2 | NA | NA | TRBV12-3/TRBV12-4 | TGTGCCACCTCAGAGCGATCCTATGGCTACACCTTC | CATSERSYGYTF
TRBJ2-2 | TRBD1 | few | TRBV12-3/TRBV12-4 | TGTGCCAGCAGAACTACCGGGACAGGGGGAAATACCGGGGAGCTGTTTTTT | CASRTTGTGGNTGELFF
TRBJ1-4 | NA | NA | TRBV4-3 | TGCGCCAGCAACTCGGTTGGAGAAAAACTGTTTTTT | CASNSVGEKLFF
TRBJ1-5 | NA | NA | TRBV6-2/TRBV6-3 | TGTGCCAGCAGGAAATCCCGGGACGGCGACAATCAGCCCCAGCATTTT | CASRKSRDGDNQPQHF
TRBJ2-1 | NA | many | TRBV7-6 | TGTGCCAGCAGTTTGGGTTACAATGAGCAGTTCTTC | CASSLGYNEQFF
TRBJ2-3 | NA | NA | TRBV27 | TGTGCCAGCAGTTCTGCCAGGCCAGATACGCAGTATTTT | CASSSARPDTQYF
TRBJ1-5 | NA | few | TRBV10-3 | TGTGCCATCAGTGAGTCTCTCCTGCAAAGCAATCAGCCCCAGCATTTT | CAISESLLQSNQPQHF
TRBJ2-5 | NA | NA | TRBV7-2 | TGTGCCAGCAGCTTAAACCAGGGGGGGGACCCAGAGACCCAGTACTTC | CASSLNQGGDPETQYF
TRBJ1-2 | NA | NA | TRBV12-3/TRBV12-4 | TGTGCCAGCAGTGGGTTTGAGGGGGTCTACTATGGCTACACCTTC | CASSGFEGVYYGYTF
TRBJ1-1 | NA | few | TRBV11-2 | TGTGCCAGCAGCTTGCCCCTTGGGACGAACACTGAAGCTTTCTTT | CASSLPLGTNTEAFF
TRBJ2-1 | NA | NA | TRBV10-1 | TGCGCCAGCAGTGTAAACAATGAGCAGTTCTTC | CASSVNNEQFF
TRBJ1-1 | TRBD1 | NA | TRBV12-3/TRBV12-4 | TGTGCCAGCAGCCCTCCGACAGGGAAAACCACTGAAGCTTTCTTT | CASSPPTGKTTEAFF
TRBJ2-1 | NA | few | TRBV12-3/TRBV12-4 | TGTGCCAGCAGTTCCTGGGGGGAGATGAGGAATGAGCAGTTCTTC | CASSSWGEMRNEQFF
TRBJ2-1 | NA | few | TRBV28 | TGTGCCAGCAGTTTAGGGGACGAACCCTACAATGAGCAGTTCTTC | CASSLGDEPYNEQFF
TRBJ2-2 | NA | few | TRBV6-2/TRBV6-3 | TGTGCCAGCAGTTCCGGGCAGGGGCCCCACGGGGAGCTGTTTTTT | CASSSGQGPHGELFF
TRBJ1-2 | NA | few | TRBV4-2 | TGTGCCAGCAGCCAAGGTCGGGGGGGCTATGGCTACACCTTC | CASSQGRGGYGYTF
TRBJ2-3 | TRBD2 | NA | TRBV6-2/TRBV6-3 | TGTGCCAGCAGTTACTCGAGTACCAGCGGGGGCACAGATACGCAGTATTTT | CASSYSSTSGGTDTQYF
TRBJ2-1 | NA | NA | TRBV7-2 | TGTGCCAGCAGTTCCCCGACTAGGGGCGGGACTTGGAATGAGCAGTTCTTC | CASSSPTRGGTWNEQFF
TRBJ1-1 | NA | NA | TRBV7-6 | TGTGCCAGCAGTTCCCAGGGTTTCGGCACTGAAGCTTTCTTT | CASSSQGFGTEAFF
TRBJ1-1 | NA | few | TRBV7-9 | TGTGCCAGCCGCCCAGGGAACACTGAAGCTTTCTTT | CASRPGNTEAFF
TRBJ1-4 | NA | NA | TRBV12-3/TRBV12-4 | TGTGCGAGCACAGACAGCCCTAATGAAAAACTGTTTTTT | CASTDSPNEKLFF
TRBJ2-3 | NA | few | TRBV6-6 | TGTGCCAGCAGTCCCCCTGTTTCCGGAGCGCAGTATTTT | CASSPPVSGAQYF
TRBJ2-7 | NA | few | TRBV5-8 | TGTGCCAGCAGCTTGGCCCTGGGGGCTAAATACGAGCAGTACTTC | CASSLALGAKYEQYF